The 15 T cell receptor beta chains reported below all come from one sample, sequenced in a study of blood T cells in healthy people across ages. Together with a sample-barcoded 5' primer, a J-beta primer mix was included in a second PCR lasting about 6 to 12 cycles. In TCRdb, the 5' RACE reads were re-called with MiXCR into one record per CDR3 protein. The top ten hold over 10% of the sample, which has 800,000 to 1,000,000 distinct CDR3 sequences, roughly 52% seen once. The sample was blood. These receptors all stem from a young man in good health.

The chain uses TRBV2 and TRBJ1-4, with D hard to call. V dropped 4 bases and J dropped 0 bases, with 3 bases sitting between them. Germline V gene sequence: CDR1 SNHLY, CDR2 FYNNEI. This CDR3 comprises 13 residues. In nucleotides, the CDR3 is TGTGCCAGCAGTGTTGCAACTAATGAAAAACTGTTTTTT. Translation: CASSVATNEKLFF. The whole variable domain, remainder taken from reference TRBV2 and TRBJ1-4, is EPEVTQTPSHQVTQMGQEVILRCVPISNHLYFYWYRQILGQKVEFLVSFYNNEISEKSEIFDDQFSVERPDGSNFTLKIRSTKLEDSAMYFCASSVATNEKLFFGSGTQLSVL.

The chain joins TRBV5-5 to TRBJ2-3, with D uncertain. The V end was cut by 1 base, the J end by 2 bases, with 8 bases between. Germline assignment: CDR1 SGHKS and CDR2 YYEKEE (reference sequence). The CDR3 has 14 residues. CDR3 residues: CASSLLPYTDTQYF. The CDR3 nucleotides read TGTGCCAGCAGCTTGCTCCCGTACACAGATACGCAGTATTTT.

The sample holds one count of this clonotype. The CDR3 sequence: CASSQPFLSTNEKLFF. The CDR3, as DNA: TGCGCCAGCAGCCAACCTTTCCTTTCAACTAATGAAAAACTGTTTTTT. V is TRBV4-1 and J is TRBJ1-4; no definite D call. V gave up 2 bases and J gave up 0 bases, with 10 bases separating them. CDR3 length: 16 amino acids. CDR1 and CDR2 (germline): MGHRA, YSYEKL.

Note on this clonotype: Relative to the germline gene, one junction end is altered; a read error may explain this. The chain uses TRBV20-1 and TRBJ1-4; D unresolved. The CDR3 runs 16 residues. Germline V gives CDR1 DFQATT, CDR2 SNEGSKA (reference sequence). The CDR3 DNA follows: TGTAGTGCTAGACCCCCTAATACCCCTTTGAAAGAAAAACTGTTTTTT. The encoded protein is CSARPPNTPLKEKLFF.

This clonotype was picked up many times. The rearrangement uses TRBV6-4 and TRBJ2-1, with 8 nucleotides matching TRBD2. CDR1 MRHNA and CDR2 SNTAGT come from the germline V gene. This CDR3 comprises 15 residues. Trimming at V came to 3 bases and at J to 4 bases, leaving 5 bases not matched to a gene. Written as DNA, the CDR3 is TGTGCCAGCAGTGAAGGGGCTAGCGGGTACAATGAGCAGTTCTTC. This gives the protein CASSEGASGYNEQFF.

In its sample, this clonotype was seen many times. The junction does not match germline at one end; this may be a read error. The gene calls are TRBV5-1 and TRBJ2-3; possibly TRBD1 for D (6 bases). The CDR3 runs to 14 residues. Germline-derived CDR1 and CDR2 are SGHRS and YFSETQ. The CDR3 is CASSPGTGTDTQYF. DNA for the CDR3: TGTGCCAGCAGCCCCGGAACAGGGACAGATACGCAGTATTTT.

The V and J genes are TRBV12-3 or TRBV12-4 and TRBJ1-5; tentative D call: TRBD1 (5 bases). V was pared by 3 bases and J by 0 bases, with 12 bases between. This CDR3 contains 16 residues. CDR3 sequence reads: CASSFWLQGSNQPQHF. The CDR3 DNA reads TGTGCCAGCAGTTTTTGGCTCCAGGGTAGCAATCAGCCCCAGCATTTT.

This clonotype occurred a few times. The chain couples TRBV25-1 to TRBJ1-5; TRBD1 might be the D (5 bases). CDR1 MGHDK and CDR2 SYGVNS come from the germline V gene. The CDR3 has 17 residues. V lost 1 base and J lost 6, with 19 bases in between. CDR3 region: CASSESKPGTGSQPQHF. The CDR3 DNA follows: TGTGCCAGCAGTGAATCAAAGCCGGGGACGGGCAGTCAGCCCCAGCATTTT.

The V gene is TRBV7-9, the J gene TRBJ2-3, with 8 nucleotides matching TRBD2. V lost 3 bases to trimming and J lost 3 bases; unmatched junction nucleotides: 2. CDR1 is SEHNR and CDR2 is FQNEAQ in the germline V gene (reference sequence). The CDR3 sequence is 14 residues long. DNA for the CDR3: TGTGCCAGCAGCTTGACTAGCGCAACAGATACGCAGTATTTT. The encoded protein is CASSLTSATDTQYF.

The chain carries TRBV6-5 and TRBJ1-1; 7 bases are a match to TRBD1. The CDR3 extends over 14 amino acids. The V segment lost 7 bases and the J segment 4 bases; nucleotides outside the gene matches: 9. CDR1 and CDR2 from the germline V gene are MNHEY and SVGAGI. CDR3 sequence: CASMLTGYGTEAFF. CDR3 bases: TGTGCCAGCATGCTGACAGGGTACGGCACTGAAGCTTTCTTT.

The V and J genes are TRBV12-3 or TRBV12-4 and TRBJ2-7; 9 bases are a match to TRBD2. The ends lost 3 bases at V and 7 bases at J; junction bases unmatched: 13. The CDR3 contains 16 residues. The CDR3 coding sequence is TGTGCCAGCAGTTTCGCGTCGGCGGGGGGGAAAGGGGAGCAGTACTTC. Translated, it gives CASSFASAGGKGEQYF.

This chain links TRBV11-2 with TRBJ2-1, with a weak D call TRBD2 (5 bases). Per the germline V gene, CDR1 is SGHAT and CDR2 is FQNNGV. Trimming stripped 5 bases from V and 9 bases from J, with 32 bases between. This CDR3 is 19 amino acids long. CDR3 sequence (DNA): TGTGCCAGCAGCCCCCGATATCCTCGGGCAAACTCGGGGTACGGTGAGCAGTTCTTC. Amino acid sequence: CASSPRYPRANSGYGEQFF.

The V gene is TRBV3-1, the J gene TRBJ2-1, with 14 bases identical to TRBD2. Unmatched junction bases numbered 11, after V lost 4 bases and J lost 3 bases. CDR1 LGHDT and CDR2 YNNKEL come from the germline V gene (reference sequence). The CDR3 is made up of 19 amino acids. This CDR3 is CASSPRGLAGASLYNEQFF. The CDR3 DNA sequence: TGTGCCAGCAGCCCAAGGGGACTAGCGGGGGCCTCGCTCTACAATGAGCAGTTCTTC.

The J gene is TRBJ1-1, the V gene TRBV6-6; D uncertain. V shed 5 bases and J shed 1 base, with 14 bases lying between them. The CDR3 is made up of 15 amino acids. Germline CDR1 MNHNY, CDR2 SVGAGI (reference sequence). The CDR3 coding sequence is TGTGCCAGCAGTCGACCTATCGACAAGAACACTGAAGCTTTCTTT. Translating gives CASSRPIDKNTEAFF.

The chain links TRBV6-4 to TRBJ2-3; TRBD1 matches at 7 bases. The V gene's germline CDR1 is MRHNA and CDR2 SNTAGT. The CDR3 consists of 13 residues. V lost 0 bases and J lost 9; bases outside the gene matches: 3. The CDR3 region is CASSDSRGGTQYF. The CDR3 coding sequence is TGTGCCAGCAGTGACTCGAGAGGGGGCACGCAGTATTTT.